The present TCR beta chain was sequenced within a study of graft-versus-host responses after intestinal transplantation. Overall study: Anti-thymocyte globulin induction, then tacrolimus and steroids for two to four years, went to all recipients. Notes on the study in general: Maximum circulating GvH clone levels tracked with early post-transplant HvG decreases. Some GvH clones were seen earlier in gut or blood, suggesting intestinal origin.

TCRdb's table, derived via immunoSEQ multiplex PCR, lists solely in-frame clones and lacks some. The sample consists of 25,000 to 35,000 clones, 93% of them appearing once. In its sample, this clone was seen once. Its specificity is not known. The ends were cut back, 3 bases at V and 3 bases at J, with 8 bases in the middle. Germline CDR1 and CDR2: SSHAT and FNYEAQ (reference sequence). The CDR3 extends over 14 amino acids. Sequencing was performed on PBMCs, taken about ten weeks after intestinal transplant. V is TRBV7-7 and J is TRBJ2-2, with D possibly TRBD2 on 5 matching bases. This TCR derives from a human patient who received an intestinal transplant, so some T cells may come from the graft donor. The chain's CDR3 is CASSFTGYTGELFF. CDR3 sequence (DNA): TGTGCCAGCAGCTTTACGGGGTACACCGGGGAGCTGTTTTTT.